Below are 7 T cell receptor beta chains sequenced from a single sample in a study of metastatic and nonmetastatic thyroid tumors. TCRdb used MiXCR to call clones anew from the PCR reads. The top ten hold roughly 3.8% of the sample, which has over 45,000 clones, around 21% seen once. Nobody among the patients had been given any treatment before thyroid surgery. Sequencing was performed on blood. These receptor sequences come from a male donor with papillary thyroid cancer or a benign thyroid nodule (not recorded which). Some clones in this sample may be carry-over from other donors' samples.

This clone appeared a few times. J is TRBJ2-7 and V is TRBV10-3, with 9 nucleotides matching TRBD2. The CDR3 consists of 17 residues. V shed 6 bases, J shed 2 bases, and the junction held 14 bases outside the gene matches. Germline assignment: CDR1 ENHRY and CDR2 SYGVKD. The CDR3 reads CAISTTTGGRATYEQYF. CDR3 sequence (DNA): TGTGCCATCAGCACAACCACCGGCGGGAGGGCCACCTACGAGCAGTACTTC.

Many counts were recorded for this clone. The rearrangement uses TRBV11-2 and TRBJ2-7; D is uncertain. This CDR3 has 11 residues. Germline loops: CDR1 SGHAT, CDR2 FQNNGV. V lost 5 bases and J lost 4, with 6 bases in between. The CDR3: CASSHEYEQYF. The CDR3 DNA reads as TGTGCCAGCAGCCACGAGTACGAGCAGTACTTC. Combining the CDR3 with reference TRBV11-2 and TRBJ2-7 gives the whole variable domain EAGVAQSPRYKIIEKRQSVAFWCNPISGHATLYWYQQILGQGPKLLIQFQNNGVVDDSQLPKDRFSAERLKGVDSTLKIQPAKLEDSAVYLCASSHEYEQYFGPGTRLTVT.

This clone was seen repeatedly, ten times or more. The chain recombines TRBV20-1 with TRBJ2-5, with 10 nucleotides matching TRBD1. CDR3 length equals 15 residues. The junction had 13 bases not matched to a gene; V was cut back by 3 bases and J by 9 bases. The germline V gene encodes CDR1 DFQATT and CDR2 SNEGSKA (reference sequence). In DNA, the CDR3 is TGCAGTGCTAGTGACCGGGACAGGGGCACTCGAGCCCAGTACTTC. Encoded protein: CSASDRDRGTRAQYF.

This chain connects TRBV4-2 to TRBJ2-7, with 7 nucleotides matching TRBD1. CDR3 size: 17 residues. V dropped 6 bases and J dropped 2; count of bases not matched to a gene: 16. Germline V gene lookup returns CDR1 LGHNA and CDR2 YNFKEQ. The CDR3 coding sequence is TGTGCCAGCAGTTACCCCGGTGGGACAGTCACCCCCTACGAGCAGTACTTC. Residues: CASSYPGGTVTPYEQYF.

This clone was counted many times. CDR3 sequence reads: CASRFSGTGYNEQFF. In DNA form, the CDR3 reads TGTGCCAGCCGATTCTCCGGGACAGGGTACAATGAGCAGTTCTTC. The chain carries TRBV27 and TRBJ2-1; 9 bases match TRBD1. The ends lost 8 bases at V and 4 bases at J; junction bases unmatched: 9. Germline CDR1 is MNHEY and CDR2 is SMNVEV (reference sequence). CDR3 length: 15 amino acids.

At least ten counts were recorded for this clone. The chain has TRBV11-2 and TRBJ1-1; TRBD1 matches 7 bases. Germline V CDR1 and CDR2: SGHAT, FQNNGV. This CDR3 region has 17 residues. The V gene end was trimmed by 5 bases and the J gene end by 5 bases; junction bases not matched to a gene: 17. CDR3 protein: CASSPIASQGGRTEAFF. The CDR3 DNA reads TGTGCCAGCAGCCCAATTGCGTCTCAGGGGGGCCGGACTGAAGCTTTCTTT.

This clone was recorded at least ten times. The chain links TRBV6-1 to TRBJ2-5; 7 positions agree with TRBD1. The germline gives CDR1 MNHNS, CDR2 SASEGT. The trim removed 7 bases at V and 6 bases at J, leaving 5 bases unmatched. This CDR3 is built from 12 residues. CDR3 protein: CASTLDRQTQYF. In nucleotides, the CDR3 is TGTGCCAGCACCTTGGACAGGCAGACCCAGTACTTC.